Described below is a single T cell receptor beta chain sequence and its context. Assay: immunoSEQ multiplex PCR; the TCRdb copy retains only in-frame clones and omits some. The sample has approximately 85,000 clones, just over 90% seen once. These data originate in a study of T cell changes during pregnancy in multiple sclerosis. V shed 3 bases and J 7 bases; nucleotides not matched to a gene: 8. The CDR3 consists of 16 residues. Germline V gives CDR1 MNHEY, CDR2 SMNVEV (reference sequence). Here the sequenced sample was peripheral blood, taken in the first trimester of pregnancy. The TCR was taken from a female donor with multiple sclerosis, enrolled in a pregnancy study. The V gene is TRBV27, the J gene TRBJ2-1; the match to TRBD2 covers 11 bases. The CDR3 loop is CASSFLTSGNKNEQFF. The DNA for the CDR3 is TGTGCCAGCAGTTTTTTGACTAGCGGGAACAAGAATGAGCAGTTCTTC.